The subject of this entry is one TCR beta chain. This sample is part of a study of control samples from healthy donors and cancer patients. Some clones are missing from TCRdb's copy, which holds only in-frame ones; the method was immunoSEQ multiplex PCR. The sample lists about 83,000 clones, 91% occurring once. The source material was blood. The TCR originated in a man aged 45-65 years in good health.

CDR3 amino acids: CASIGGGEGNTIYF. In DNA, the CDR3 is TGTGCCAGCATTGGAGGGGGCGAGGGAAACACCATATATTTT. The chain has TRBV2 and TRBJ1-3; 7 bases line up with TRBD1. The CDR3 spans 14 residues. Germline V lookup: CDR1 SNHLY, CDR2 FYNNEI. The V and J ends lost 7 bases and 4 bases, in that order; junction bases with no gene match: 7.